This T cell receptor beta chain was documented in a study of cytomegalovirus exposure and HLA in healthy donors. Study results and caveats: Cytomegalovirus association was listed for 150 or so TCR beta chains. Exclusion as indistinguishable affected some V segments, including TRBV6-2 and TRBV6-3.

For this clone: Its antigen is unknown.

PCR primers comprised 60 Vbeta and 13 Jbeta primers. Profiled with immunoSEQ multiplex PCR; TCRdb holds only in-frame clones, not every one. Of about 190,000 clones in the sample, approximately 86% were seen once. The CDR3 runs 17 residues. Germline lookup yields CDR1 MDHEN and CDR2 SYDVKM. The trim removed 4 bases at V and 9 bases at J, leaving 16 bases unmatched. Sequencing input: PBMCs. This TCR came from a woman aged 18-29 years in good health and CMV-seronegative. The chain couples TRBV28 to TRBJ2-1; 9 bases agree with TRBD2. The CDR3 sequence is CASSSNIAGDPLGEQFF. In DNA, the CDR3 is TGTGCCAGCAGTTCTAATATAGCGGGGGACCCGTTGGGTGAGCAGTTCTTC.